The clone carrying this T cell receptor beta chain came up a few times. Its specificity is not known. The entry originates in a study of T cells in Graves' hyperthyroidism and ophthalmopathy. Diagnosis relied on clinical symptoms, serum thyroxine and TRAb, thyroid ultrasound and orbital computed tomography. Fresh peripheral blood, 10 ml, was the source of the PBMCs. The V end lost 4 bases, the J end lost 10 bases, and 16 bases lay between the germline ends. The CDR3 length is 13 residues. Germline V CDR1 and CDR2: MDHEN, SYDVKM. Study results and limitations: Most thyroid-expanded clonotypes above 0.001 were also found in blood. Model-based prediction identified ophthalmopathy a median about 7 months prior to its onset.

There were TCR beta CDR3 regions amplified from RNA transcripts. The HTBI primer set drove a first-round RT-PCR of the TCR CDR3. TCRdb re-called the multiplex PCR reads through MiXCR, storing one row per CDR3 protein. This sample carries about 530,000 distinct CDR3 sequences, approximately 17% of them seen once, and the ten largest clones take under 20%. Sequenced sample: blood. The clonotype comes from a woman younger than 35 with Graves' ophthalmopathy. The genes are TRBV28 and TRBJ1-1, with D hard to call. CDR3 coding DNA: TGTGCCAGCAGTTCGTCGAATAGGGATGGAGCTTTCTTT. It is translated as CASSSSNRDGAFF.